This TCR beta chain originates from a study of CD8 T cells in ankylosing spondylitis. Using quantitative 5'-RACE with molecular barcodes, the authors made TCR beta libraries. TCRdb re-analysed the 5' RACE reads in MiXCR, keeping a single row per CDR3 protein. The repertoire holds tens of thousands of distinct CDR3 sequences, with around 25% as singletons. The sample was blood, either unsorted or a sorted T cell fraction (not recorded which). This receptor was identified in a male donor with ankylosing spondylitis or in good health (not recorded which).

CDR3 amino acids: CASSWEIGQGRGNQPQHF. The DNA for the CDR3 is TGTGCCAGCAGCTGGGAAATAGGACAGGGAAGGGGCAATCAGCCCCAGCATTTT. The chain employs TRBV5-5 and TRBJ1-5; 8 positions match TRBD1. J gave up 2 bases and V 3 bases, and 13 bases lay outside the gene matches. This CDR3 spans 18 amino acids. CDR1 is SGHKS and CDR2 is YYEKEE in the germline V gene (reference sequence).